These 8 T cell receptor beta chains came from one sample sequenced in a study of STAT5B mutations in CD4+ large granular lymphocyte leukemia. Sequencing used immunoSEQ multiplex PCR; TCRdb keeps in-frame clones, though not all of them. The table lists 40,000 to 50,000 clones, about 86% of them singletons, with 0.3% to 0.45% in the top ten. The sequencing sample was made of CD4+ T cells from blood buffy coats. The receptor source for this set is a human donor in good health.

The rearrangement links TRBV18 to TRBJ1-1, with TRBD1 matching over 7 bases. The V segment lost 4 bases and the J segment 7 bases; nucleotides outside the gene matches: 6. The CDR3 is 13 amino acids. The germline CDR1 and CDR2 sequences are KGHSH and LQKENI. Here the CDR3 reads CASSRMRDSEAFF. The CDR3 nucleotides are TGTGCCAGCTCACGAATGAGGGACAGTGAAGCTTTCTTT.

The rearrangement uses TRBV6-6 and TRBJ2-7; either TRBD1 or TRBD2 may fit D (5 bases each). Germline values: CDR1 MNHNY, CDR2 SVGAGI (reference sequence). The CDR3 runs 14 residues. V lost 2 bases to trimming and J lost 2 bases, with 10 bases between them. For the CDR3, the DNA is TGTGCCAGCAGTTACGGTCAGGGACCCTACGAGCAGTACTTC. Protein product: CASSYGQGPYEQYF.

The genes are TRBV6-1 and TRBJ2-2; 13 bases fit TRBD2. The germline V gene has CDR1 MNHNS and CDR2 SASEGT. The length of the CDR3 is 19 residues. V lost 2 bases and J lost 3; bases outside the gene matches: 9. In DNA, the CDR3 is TGTGCCAGCAGTGAAAGGATTCGGGGACTAGCGGGATACACCGGGGAGCTGTTTTTT. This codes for CASSERIRGLAGYTGELFF.

The CDR3 region is CASSFGNGRFNSPLHF. The CDR3 DNA sequence: TGTGCCAGCAGTTTCGGTAACGGACGGTTTAATTCACCCCTCCACTTT. This chain uses TRBV27 with TRBJ1-6; D is uncertain. The CDR3 covers 16 residues. Germline V gives CDR1 MNHEY, CDR2 SMNVEV (reference sequence). V lost 3 bases to trimming and J lost 6 bases, with 15 bases between them.

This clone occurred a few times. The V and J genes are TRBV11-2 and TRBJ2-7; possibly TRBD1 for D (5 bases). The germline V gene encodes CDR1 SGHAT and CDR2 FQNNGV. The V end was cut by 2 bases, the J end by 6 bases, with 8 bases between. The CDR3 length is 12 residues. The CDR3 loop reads CASSLQGSEQYF. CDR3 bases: TGTGCCAGCAGCTTACAGGGTTCCGAGCAGTACTTC.

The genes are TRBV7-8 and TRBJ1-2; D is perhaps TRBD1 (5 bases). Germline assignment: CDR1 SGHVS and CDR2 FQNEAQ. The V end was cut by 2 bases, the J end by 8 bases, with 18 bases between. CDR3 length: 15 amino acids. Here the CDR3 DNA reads TGTGCCAGCAGCTTAATACAGGCAAACTGGGGGGGCTACACCTTC. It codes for CASSLIQANWGGYTF.

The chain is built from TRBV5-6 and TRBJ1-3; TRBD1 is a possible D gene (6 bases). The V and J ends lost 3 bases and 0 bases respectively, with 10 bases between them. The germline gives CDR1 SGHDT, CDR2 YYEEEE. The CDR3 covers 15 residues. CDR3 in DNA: TGTGCCAGCAGCTGGAGGACAGACTCTGGAAACACCATATATTTT. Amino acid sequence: CASSWRTDSGNTIYF.

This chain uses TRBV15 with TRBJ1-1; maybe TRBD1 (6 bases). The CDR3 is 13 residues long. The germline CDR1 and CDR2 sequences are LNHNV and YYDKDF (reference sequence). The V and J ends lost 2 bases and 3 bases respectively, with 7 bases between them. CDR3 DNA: TGTGCCACCAGCAGAAAGGGGGACACTGAAGCTTTCTTT. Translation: CATSRKGDTEAFF.